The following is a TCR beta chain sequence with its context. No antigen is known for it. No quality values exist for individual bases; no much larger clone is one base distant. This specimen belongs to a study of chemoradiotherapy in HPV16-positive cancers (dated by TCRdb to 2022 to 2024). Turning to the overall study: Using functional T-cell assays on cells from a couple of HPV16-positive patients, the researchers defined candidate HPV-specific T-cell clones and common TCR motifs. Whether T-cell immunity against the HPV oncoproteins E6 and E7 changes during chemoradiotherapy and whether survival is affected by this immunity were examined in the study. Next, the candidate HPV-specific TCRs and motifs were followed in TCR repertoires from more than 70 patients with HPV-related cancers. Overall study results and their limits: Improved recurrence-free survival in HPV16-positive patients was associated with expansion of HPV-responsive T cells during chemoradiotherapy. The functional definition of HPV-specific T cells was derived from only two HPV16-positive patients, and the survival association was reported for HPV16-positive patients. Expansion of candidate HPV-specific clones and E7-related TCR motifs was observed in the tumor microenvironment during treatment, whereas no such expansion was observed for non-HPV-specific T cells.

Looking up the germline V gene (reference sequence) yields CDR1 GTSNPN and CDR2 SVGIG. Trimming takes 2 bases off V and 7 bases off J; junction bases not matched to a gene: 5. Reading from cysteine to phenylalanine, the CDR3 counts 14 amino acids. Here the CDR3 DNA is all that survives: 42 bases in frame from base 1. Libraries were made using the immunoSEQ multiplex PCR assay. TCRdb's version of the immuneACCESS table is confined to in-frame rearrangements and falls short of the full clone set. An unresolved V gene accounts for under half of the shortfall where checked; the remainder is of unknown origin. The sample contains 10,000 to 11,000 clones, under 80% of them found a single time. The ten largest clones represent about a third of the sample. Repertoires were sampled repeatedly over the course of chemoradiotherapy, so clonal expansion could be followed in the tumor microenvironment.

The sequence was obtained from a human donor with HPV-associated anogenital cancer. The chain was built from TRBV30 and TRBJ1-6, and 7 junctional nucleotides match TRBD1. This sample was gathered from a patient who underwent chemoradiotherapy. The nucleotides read TGTGCCTGGAGTACGGGACAGCGCAATTCACCCCTCCACTTT. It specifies CAWSTGQRNSPLHF.